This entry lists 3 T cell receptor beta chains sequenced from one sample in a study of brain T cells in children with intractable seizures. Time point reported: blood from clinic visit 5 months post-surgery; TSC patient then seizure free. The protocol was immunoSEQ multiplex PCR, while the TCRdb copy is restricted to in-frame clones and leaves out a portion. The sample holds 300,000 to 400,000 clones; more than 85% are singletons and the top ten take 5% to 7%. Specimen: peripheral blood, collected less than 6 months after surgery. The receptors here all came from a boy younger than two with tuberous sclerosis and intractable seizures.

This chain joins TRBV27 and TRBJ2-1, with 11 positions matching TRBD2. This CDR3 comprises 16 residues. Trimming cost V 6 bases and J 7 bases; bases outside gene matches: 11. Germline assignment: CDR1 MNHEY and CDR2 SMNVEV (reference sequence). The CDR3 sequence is CASSTPTSGRENEQFF. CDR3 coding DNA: TGTGCCAGCAGCACCCCCACTAGCGGGAGAGAGAATGAGCAGTTCTTC.

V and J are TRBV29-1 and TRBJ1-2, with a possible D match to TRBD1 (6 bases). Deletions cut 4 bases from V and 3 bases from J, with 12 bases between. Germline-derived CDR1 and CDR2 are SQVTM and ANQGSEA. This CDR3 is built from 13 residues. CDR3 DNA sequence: TGCAGCGTTGTTGGACAGTCCGACTATGGCTACACCTTC. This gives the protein CSVVGQSDYGYTF. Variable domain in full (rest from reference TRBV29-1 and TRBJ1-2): SAVISQKPSRDICQRGTSLTIQCQVDSQVTMMFWYRQQPGQSLTLIATANQGSEATYESGFVIDKFPISRPNLTFSTLTVSNMSPEDSSIYLCSVVGQSDYGYTFGSGTRLTVV.

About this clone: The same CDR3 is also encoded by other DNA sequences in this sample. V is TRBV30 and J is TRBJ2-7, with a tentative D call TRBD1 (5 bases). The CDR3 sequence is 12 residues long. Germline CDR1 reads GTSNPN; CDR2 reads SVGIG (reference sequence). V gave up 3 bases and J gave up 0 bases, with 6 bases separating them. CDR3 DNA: TGTGCCTGGAGCAGGGACTCCTACGAGCAGTACTTC. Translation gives CAWSRDSYEQYF.